The 3 T cell receptor beta chains presented below share a single source sample, sequenced in a study of blood T cell repertoires in COVID-19. Only in-frame clones appear in the TCRdb table, and some are missing; sequencing was by immunoSEQ multiplex PCR. The sample records 240,000 or so clones, approximately 86% being singletons. The specimen sequenced was peripheral blood. All receptors come from a man in his 60s who had recovered from COVID-19.

The table lists this clone with a count of one. V is TRBV11-2 and J is TRBJ2-1; 9 bases fit TRBD1. The V and J ends lost 3 bases and 7 bases, in that order; junction bases with no gene match: 1. The CDR3 is 13 residues long. The germline gives CDR1 SGHAT, CDR2 FQNNGV. Written as DNA, the CDR3 is TGTGCCAGCAGCTTCGGGACAGGGAATGAGCAGTTCTTC. Its protein product is CASSFGTGNEQFF.

The chain uses TRBV7-9 and TRBJ2-7, with 8 bases matching TRBD1. The length of the CDR3 is 16 residues. Losses at the gene ends were 0 bases for V and 4 bases for J; bases not matched to a gene: 8. From germline, CDR1 is SEHNR and CDR2 FQNEAQ (reference sequence). Written as DNA, the CDR3 is TGTGCCAGCAGCTTAGCGCTAGGGACAGGACTATACGAGCAGTACTTC. Translating it yields CASSLALGTGLYEQYF.

V is TRBV6-5 and J is TRBJ1-5; no definite D call. The CDR3 loop spans 13 amino acids. V shed 6 bases and J shed 12 bases, with 18 bases lying between them. Germline values: CDR1 MNHEY, CDR2 SVGAGI. The CDR3 is CASSPSPNLFQHF. In nucleotides, the CDR3 is TGTGCCAGCAGCCCCTCACCAAACTTATTCCAGCATTTT.